A single sample gave rise to the 9 T cell receptor beta chains below, sequenced in a study of blood T cell repertoires in COVID-19. Some clones are missing from TCRdb's copy, which holds only in-frame ones; the method was immunoSEQ multiplex PCR. The data show a few hundred thousand clones, about 90% seen once. The specimen was PBMCs or T cells enriched from blood (not recorded which). These receptors were taken from a woman aged 55-69 years who had recovered from COVID-19.

J is TRBJ1-1 and V is TRBV10-2, with 9 bases lining up with TRBD1. The V segment lost 6 bases and the J segment 3 bases; nucleotides outside the gene matches: 5. Germline CDR1 is WSHSY and CDR2 is SAAADI. This CDR3 is 14 amino acids long. This CDR3 reads CASSSGQGYTEAFF. The CDR3 DNA is TGCGCCAGCAGCTCCGGACAGGGGTACACTGAAGCTTTCTTT.

The chain joins TRBV9 to TRBJ2-1; weak D call: TRBD1 (6 bases). The CDR3 has 13 residues. Germline assignment: CDR1 SGDLS and CDR2 YYNGEE. V gave up 0 bases and J gave up 6 bases, with 7 bases separating them. The chain's CDR3 is CASSVGTVNEQFF. The CDR3, as DNA: TGTGCCAGCAGCGTAGGGACAGTCAATGAGCAGTTCTTC.

The rearrangement joins TRBV10-3 to TRBJ2-4; the match to TRBD2 covers 9 bases. The CDR3 spans 16 residues. CDR1 ENHRY and CDR2 SYGVKD come from the germline V gene. V lost 0 bases and J lost 0; bases outside the gene matches: 0. The CDR3 protein is CAISESGLAAKNIQYF. The DNA of the CDR3 is TGTGCCATCAGTGAGTCGGGACTAGCAGCCAAAAACATTCAGTACTTC.

The rearrangement uses TRBV28 and TRBJ1-2; D is possibly TRBD1 (6 bases). The CDR3 has 14 residues. CDR1 is MDHEN and CDR2 is SYDVKM in the germline V gene. Trimming removed 6 bases from V and 8 bases from J, with 19 bases in between. DNA for the CDR3: TGTGCCAGCAGCCTGACCGGGGGGGCAGGGGGCTACACCTTC. This translates into CASSLTGGAGGYTF.

The CDR3 loop reads CASSLALAGVDEQFF. The DNA for the CDR3 is TGCGCCAGCAGCTTGGCCTTAGCGGGGGTGGATGAGCAGTTCTTC. V is TRBV5-1 and J is TRBJ2-1, with TRBD2 matching over 9 bases. This CDR3 spans 15 amino acids. Germline V gives CDR1 SGHRS, CDR2 YFSETQ. The V gene end was trimmed by 0 bases and the J gene end by 8 bases; junction bases not matched to a gene: 6.

This clone was detected only once. This rearrangement joins TRBV5-1 to TRBJ2-3; a weak D match, TRBD2 (5 bases). The CDR3 is 14 residues long. V shed 2 bases and J shed 0 bases, with 7 bases lying between them. In germline, CDR1 is SGHRS, CDR2 YFSETQ. The CDR3, as DNA: TGCGCCAGCAGCTTCGGGATGAGCACAGATACGCAGTATTTT. It is translated as CASSFGMSTDTQYF.

CDR3 sequence reads: CASSPHRGVASPLHF. CDR3 sequence (DNA): TGTGCCAGCAGTCCGCACAGGGGGGTCGCTTCACCCCTCCACTTT. V is TRBV28 and J is TRBJ1-6; 8 nucleotides align to TRBD1. The CDR3 loop spans 15 amino acids. Unmatched junction bases numbered 9, after V lost 5 bases and J lost 9 bases. Per germline, CDR1 MDHEN and CDR2 SYDVKM. Full variable domain (remainder filled in from reference TRBV28 and TRBJ1-6): DVKVTQSSRYLVKRTGEKVFLECVQDMDHENMFWYRQDPGLGLRLIYFSYDVKMKEKGDIPEGYSVSREKKERFSLILESASTNQTSMYLCASSPHRGVASPLHFGNGTRLTVT.

In its sample, this clone was seen once. This chain links TRBV7-9 with TRBJ1-2; D is perhaps TRBD1 (5 bases). V lost 4 bases to trimming and J lost 5 bases, with 17 bases between them. The CDR3 spans 15 residues. In germline, CDR1 is SEHNR, CDR2 FQNEAQ (reference sequence). The CDR3 here is CASSYRKAILYGYTF. The CDR3 bases are TGTGCCAGCAGCTACAGGAAAGCTATCCTGTATGGCTACACCTTC. The variable domain in full, with the rest retrieved from reference TRBV7-9 and TRBJ1-2, is DTGVSQNPRHKITKRGQNVTFRCDPISEHNRLYWYRQTLGQGPEFLTYFQNEAQLEKSRLLSDRFSAERPKGSFSTLEIQRTEQGDSAMYLCASSYRKAILYGYTFGSGTRLTVV.

This rearrangement joins TRBV4-1 to TRBJ1-3; 12 bases map to TRBD1. Trimming at V came to 5 bases and at J to 1 base, leaving 9 bases not matched to a gene. Germline V gene lookup returns CDR1 MGHRA and CDR2 YSYEKL. The CDR3 is made up of 18 amino acids. CDR3 protein: CASSVRDRGLTSGNTIYF. The DNA for the CDR3 is TGCGCCAGCAGCGTCCGGGACAGGGGGCTTACTTCTGGAAACACCATATATTTT.